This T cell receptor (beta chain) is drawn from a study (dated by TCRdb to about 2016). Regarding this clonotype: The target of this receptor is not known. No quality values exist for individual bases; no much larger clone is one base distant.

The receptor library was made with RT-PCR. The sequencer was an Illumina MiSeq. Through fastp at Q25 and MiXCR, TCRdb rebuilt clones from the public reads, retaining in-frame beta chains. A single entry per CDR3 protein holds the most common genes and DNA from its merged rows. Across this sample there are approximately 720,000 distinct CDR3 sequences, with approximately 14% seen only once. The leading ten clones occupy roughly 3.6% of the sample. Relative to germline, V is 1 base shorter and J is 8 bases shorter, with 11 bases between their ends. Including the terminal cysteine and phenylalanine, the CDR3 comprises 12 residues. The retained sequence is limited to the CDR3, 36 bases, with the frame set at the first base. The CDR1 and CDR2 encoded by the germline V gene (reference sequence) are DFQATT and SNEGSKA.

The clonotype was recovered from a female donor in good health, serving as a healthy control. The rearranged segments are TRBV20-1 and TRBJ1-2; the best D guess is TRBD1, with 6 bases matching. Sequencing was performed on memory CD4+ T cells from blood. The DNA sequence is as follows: TGCAGTGCTAGAGGGGGGGCGAGAGGCTACACCTTC. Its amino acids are CSARGGARGYTF.